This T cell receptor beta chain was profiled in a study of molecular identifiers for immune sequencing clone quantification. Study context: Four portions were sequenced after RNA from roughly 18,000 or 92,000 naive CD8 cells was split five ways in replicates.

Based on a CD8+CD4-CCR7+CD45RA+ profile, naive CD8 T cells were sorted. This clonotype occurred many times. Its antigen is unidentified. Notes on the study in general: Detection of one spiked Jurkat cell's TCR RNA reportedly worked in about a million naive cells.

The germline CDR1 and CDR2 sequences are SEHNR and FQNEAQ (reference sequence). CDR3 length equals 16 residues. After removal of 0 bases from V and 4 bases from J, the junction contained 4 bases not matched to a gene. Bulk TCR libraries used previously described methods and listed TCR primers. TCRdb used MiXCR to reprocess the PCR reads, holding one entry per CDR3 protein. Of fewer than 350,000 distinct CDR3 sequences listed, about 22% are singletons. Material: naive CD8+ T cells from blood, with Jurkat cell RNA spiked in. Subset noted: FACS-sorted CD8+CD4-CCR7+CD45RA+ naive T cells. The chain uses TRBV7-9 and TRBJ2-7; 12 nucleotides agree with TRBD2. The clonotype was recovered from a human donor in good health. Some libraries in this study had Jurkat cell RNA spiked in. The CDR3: CASSLAGLAGPYEQYF. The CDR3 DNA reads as TGTGCCAGCAGCTTAGCGGGACTAGCGGGCCCGTACGAGCAGTACTTC.